A selection of T cell receptor beta chains follows, all from one sample in a study of spatial heterogeneity in lung cancer. TCRdb used MiXCR to reprocess the 5' RACE reads, holding one entry per CDR3 protein. The sample lists tens of thousands of distinct CDR3 sequences, roughly 10% seen once, with 6.9% in the top ten. This specimen consisted of PBMCs, obtained at surgery. These TCRs come from a male donor with early-stage non-small cell lung cancer. Both conserved end residues are part of each CDR3. Fields, in order: V gene, clone size, D gene, J gene, CDR3 DNA, CDR3 protein. A D gene is named only where the DNA matches it firmly. A row's size may be missing; if present it is once, few, many or a size class.

>TRBV29-1|.|.|TRBJ2-5
TGCAGCGTTGAAGTGCTGGCTCGGGCCCAGTACTTC
CSVEVLARAQYF
>TRBV20-1|many|TRBD1|TRBJ2-7
TGCAGTGCTCCCCCCGGGACAGGGGACTCCTACGAGCAGTACTTC
CSAPPGTGDSYEQYF
>TRBV7-8|.|TRBD2|TRBJ2-3
TGTGCCAGCAGCTTACCCGGGACTAGCGGGAGTAGAGCAGATACGCAGTATTTT
CASSLPGTSGSRADTQYF
>TRBV7-9|few|TRBD1|TRBJ2-7
TGTGCCAGCAGCTTGGGACAGGTTCCCTACTTC
CASSLGQVPYF
>TRBV3-1|few|TRBD1|TRBJ1-2
TGTGCCAGCAGCCCGACAGGGAGAGGCTACACCTTC
CASSPTGRGYTF
>TRBV5-1|many|.|TRBJ1-1
TGCGCCAGCAGCCCCCTAGGGGGACTGAACACTGAAGCTTTCTTT
CASSPLGGLNTEAFF
>TRBV3-1|many|TRBD2|TRBJ2-1
TGTGCCAGCAGCCAGAGAAGCACGACTAGCGGAAACAATGAGCAGTTCTTC
CASSQRSTTSGNNEQFF
>TRBV11-1|medium-sized|.|TRBJ2-1
TGTGCCAGCAGCTTACAGGGGAACCCTTACAATGAGCAGTTCTTC
CASSLQGNPYNEQFF
>TRBV7-2|many|TRBD1|TRBJ2-7
TGTGCCAGCAGCTTGGGAGCCGGGACAGGGAGCGAGCAGTACTTC
CASSLGAGTGSEQYF
>TRBV29-1|many|.|TRBJ1-2
TGCAGCGTTACCCCGGCGGCGGGAAACTATGGCTACACCTTC
CSVTPAAGNYGYTF
>TRBV3-1|few|.|TRBJ2-7
TGTGCCAGCAGCCAAACCCTCCGTAGCGAGCAGTACTTC
CASSQTLRSEQYF
>TRBV5-1|many|TRBD2|TRBJ2-5
TGCGCCAGCAGCTTGGCCGGGACTAACCAAGAGACCCAGTACTTC
CASSLAGTNQETQYF
>TRBV5-1|few|TRBD1|TRBJ1-1
TGCGCCAGCAGCCGGGACAGGGCTTCAAACACTGAAGCTTTCTTT
CASSRDRASNTEAFF
>TRBV10-3|many|TRBD1|TRBJ1-1
TGTGCCATCAGACAACAGGGGGGGTACACTGAAGCTTTCTTT
CAIRQQGGYTEAFF
>TRBV20-1|few|.|TRBJ2-7
TGCAGTGCTAACAGGGACGTCTACGAGCAGTACTTC
CSANRDVYEQYF
>TRBV11-2|few|.|TRBJ2-2
TGTGCCAGCAGCTTCGTCCGGCTCGGGGAGCTGTTTTTT
CASSFVRLGELFF
>TRBV29-1|.|.|TRBJ1-2
TGCAGCACAACGGTGGGGACCTATGGCTACACCTTC
CSTTVGTYGYTF
>TRBV20-1|few|TRBD2|TRBJ2-5
TGCAGTGCTAGAGATGGGACTAGCGGAGAAGAGACCCAGTACTTC
CSARDGTSGEETQYF
>TRBV6-6|.|TRBD1|TRBJ2-3
TGTGCCAGCGCTACCAGGGGGGATACGCAGTATTTT
CASATRGDTQYF
>TRBV29-1|many|.|TRBJ1-4
TGCAGCGTTCAGTCCTCAACGAATCCTGAAAAACTGTTTTTT
CSVQSSTNPEKLFF
>TRBV28|many|.|TRBJ1-2
TGTGCCAGCAGCCGAACACAGAACTATGGCTACACCTTC
CASSRTQNYGYTF
>TRBV7-3|few|.|TRBJ2-2
TGTGCCAGCAGCGCCACGGGTGACGGGGAGCTGTTTTTT
CASSATGDGELFF
>TRBV6-5|.|TRBD2|TRBJ2-7
TGTGCCAGCAGCCTCTCCTTAGCGGGGGGATCCTACGAGCAGTACTTC
CASSLSLAGGSYEQYF
>TRBV24-1|.|.|TRBJ2-1
TGTGCCACCAGTGATGACTACAATGAGCAGTTCTTC
CATSDDYNEQFF
>TRBV18|few|.|TRBJ1-1
TGTGCCAGCTCCCGAGGGGTTGTGAACACTGAAGCTTTCTTT
CASSRGVVNTEAFF
>TRBV4-1|.|.|TRBJ1-6
TGCGCCAGCAGCCTCAGGGAGGGGGATTCACCCCTCCACTTT
CASSLREGDSPLHF
>TRBV28|many|.|TRBJ2-7
TGTGCCAGCAGGCAGCAGGGGAAGTACGAGCAGTACTTC
CASRQQGKYEQYF
>TRBV28|many|TRBD2|TRBJ2-1
TGTGCCAGCAGTTCCGGCGGGAGATGGGGGAATGAGCAGTTCTTC
CASSSGGRWGNEQFF
>TRBV20-1|many|TRBD1|TRBJ2-7
TGCAGTGCTAGCGCCGGGACAGGCACCTACGAGCAGTACTTC
CSASAGTGTYEQYF
>TRBV20-1|few|TRBD2|TRBJ2-1
TGCAGTGCTTTTCATAGGACTAGCGGGAGCCCTGAGCAGTTCTTC
CSAFHRTSGSPEQFF
>TRBV7-9|few|.|TRBJ2-4
TGTGCCAGCAGCTTAGTCGGACAGACATTAGCCAAAAACATTCAGTACTTC
CASSLVGQTLAKNIQYF
>TRBV20-1|few|.|TRBJ2-7
TGCAGTGCTAGCGGCCAGTACTCCTACGAGCAGTACTTC
CSASGQYSYEQYF
>TRBV2|.|.|TRBJ2-3
TGTGCCAGCAGTCCCCAAGGAGGGAGAGGCACAGATACGCAGTATTTT
CASSPQGGRGTDTQYF
>TRBV2|many|.|TRBJ1-1
TGTGCCAGCAGTGAGGGGATGAACACTGAAGCTTTCTTT
CASSEGMNTEAFF
>TRBV9|few|TRBD2|TRBJ2-1
TGTGCCAGCAGCGTAGATTCTAGCGGTCCGTACGATGAGCAGTTCTTC
CASSVDSSGPYDEQFF
>TRBV6-5|.|.|TRBJ2-7
TGTGCCAGCAGTTATTCCACTAGGGGCTCCTACGAGCAGTACTTC
CASSYSTRGSYEQYF
>TRBV5-6|.|.|TRBJ1-2
TGTGCCAGCACCCTAACCAGGGAGAACTATGGCTACACCTTC
CASTLTRENYGYTF
>TRBV12-3/TRBV12-4|few|.|TRBJ1-4
TGTGCCAGCAGACTGACAGGAGGTCATGAAAAACTGTTTTTT
CASRLTGGHEKLFF
>TRBV29-1|.|TRBD2|TRBJ2-2
TGCAGCGCGGGGGGTTTGGCGGGGAGGAACACCGGGGAGCTGTTTTTT
CSAGGLAGRNTGELFF